Listed here is a single T cell receptor (beta chain). This sample stems from a study of T-cell memory formation after mild COVID-19. This CDR3 comprises 14 residues. The trim removed 5 bases at V and 3 bases at J, leaving 5 bases unmatched. From the 5' RACE reads, TCRdb called clonotypes with MiXCR, one entry per CDR3 protein. The data contain roughly 280,000 distinct CDR3 sequences, 7.5% to 9.5% of them singletons. J is TRBJ2-5 and V is TRBV12-3 or TRBV12-4, with 8 bases that match TRBD1. The sequenced material came from PBMCs or a T cell subset sorted from them (not recorded which). The source of this sequence is a young man who had mild COVID-19 (a few samples of this study predate the infection). Cell type and time point are not known. CDR3 DNA sequence: TGTGCCAGCAGTACCTGGGGACAGGAAGAGACCCAGTACTTC. Translating gives CASSTWGQEETQYF.